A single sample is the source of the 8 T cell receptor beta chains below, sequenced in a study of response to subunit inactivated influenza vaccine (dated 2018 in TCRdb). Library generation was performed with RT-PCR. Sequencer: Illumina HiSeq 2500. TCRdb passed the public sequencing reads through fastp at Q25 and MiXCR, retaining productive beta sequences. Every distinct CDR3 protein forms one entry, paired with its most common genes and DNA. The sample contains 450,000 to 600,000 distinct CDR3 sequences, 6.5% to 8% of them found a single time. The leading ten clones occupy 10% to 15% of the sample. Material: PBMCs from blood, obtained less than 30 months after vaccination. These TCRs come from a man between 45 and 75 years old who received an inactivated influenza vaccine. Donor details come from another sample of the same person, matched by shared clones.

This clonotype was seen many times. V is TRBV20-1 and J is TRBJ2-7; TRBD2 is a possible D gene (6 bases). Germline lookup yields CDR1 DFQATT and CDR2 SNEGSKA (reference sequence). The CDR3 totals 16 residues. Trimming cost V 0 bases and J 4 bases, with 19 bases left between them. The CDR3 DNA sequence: TGCAGTGCTAGAGAAGTCAGGCAGGGACTCCTATACGAGCAGTACTTC. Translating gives CSAREVRQGLLYEQYF.

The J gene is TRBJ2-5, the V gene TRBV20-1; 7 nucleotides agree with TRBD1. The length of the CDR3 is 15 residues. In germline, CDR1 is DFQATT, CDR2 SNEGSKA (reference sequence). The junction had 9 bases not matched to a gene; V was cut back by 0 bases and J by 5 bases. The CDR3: CSARDRTGPGETQYF. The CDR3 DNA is TGCAGTGCTAGAGATAGGACAGGTCCGGGTGAGACCCAGTACTTC.

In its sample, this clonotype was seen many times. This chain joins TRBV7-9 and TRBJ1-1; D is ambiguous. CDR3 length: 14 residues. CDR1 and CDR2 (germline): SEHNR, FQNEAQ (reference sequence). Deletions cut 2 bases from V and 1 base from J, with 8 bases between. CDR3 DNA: TGTGCCAGCAGCTTAAGTTCAGAGAACACTGAAGCTTTCTTT. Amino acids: CASSLSSENTEAFF.

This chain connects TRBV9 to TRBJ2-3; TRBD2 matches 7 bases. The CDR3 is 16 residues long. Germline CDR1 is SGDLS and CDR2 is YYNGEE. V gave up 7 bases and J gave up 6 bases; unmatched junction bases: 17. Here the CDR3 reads CASRPSGGLATDTQYF. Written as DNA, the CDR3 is TGTGCCAGCCGCCCCTCGGGGGGACTGGCAACGGATACGCAGTATTTT.

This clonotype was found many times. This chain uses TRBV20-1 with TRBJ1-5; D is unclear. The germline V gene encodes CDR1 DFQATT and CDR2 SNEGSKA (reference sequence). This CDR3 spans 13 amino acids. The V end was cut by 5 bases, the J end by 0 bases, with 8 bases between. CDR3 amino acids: CSAGSYSNQPQHF. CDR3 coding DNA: TGCAGTGCTGGATCCTATAGCAATCAGCCCCAGCATTTT.

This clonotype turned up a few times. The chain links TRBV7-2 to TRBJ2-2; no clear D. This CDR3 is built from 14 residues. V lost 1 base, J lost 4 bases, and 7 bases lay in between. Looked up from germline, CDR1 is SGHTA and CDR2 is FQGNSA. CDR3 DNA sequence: TGTGCCAGCAGCTTAGAACACTCCACCGGGGAGCTGTTTTTT. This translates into CASSLEHSTGELFF.

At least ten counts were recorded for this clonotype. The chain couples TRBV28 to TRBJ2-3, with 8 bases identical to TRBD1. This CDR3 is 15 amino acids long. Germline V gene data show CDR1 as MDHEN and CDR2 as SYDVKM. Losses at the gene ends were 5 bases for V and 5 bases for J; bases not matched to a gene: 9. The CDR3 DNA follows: TGTGCCAGCAGTCGGACAGGGAAAATTGGAGATACGCAGTATTTT. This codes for CASSRTGKIGDTQYF.

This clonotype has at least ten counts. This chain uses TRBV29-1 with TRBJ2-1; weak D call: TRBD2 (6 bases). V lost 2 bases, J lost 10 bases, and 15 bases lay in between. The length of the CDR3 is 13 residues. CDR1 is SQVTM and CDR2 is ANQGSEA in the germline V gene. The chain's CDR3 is CSVERDRAGEQFF. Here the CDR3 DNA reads TGCAGCGTTGAAAGGGATAGAGCGGGCGAGCAGTTCTTC.